The 14 T cell receptor delta chains below all came from one sample that was sequenced in a study of γδ T cells in repeated Plasmodium falciparum infection. TCRdb re-identified clones in the multiplex PCR reads via CATT. This table holds tens of thousands of delta-chain clones, less than 1% found once. Vgamma9/Vdelta2+ and Vdelta2-negative gammadelta T cells were flow-sorted from PBMC for bulk sequencing. Sequenced input: gamma-delta T cells from blood. Receptors were obtained from a pool of human donors (malaria-infected and uninfected, not separated).

A few counts support this clone. TCRdb's listed protein matches a much larger clone and diverges from this DNA's translation at residue 12, likely through a read error; the protein shown comes from the DNA. The V gene is TRDV2, the J gene TRDJ1; tentative D call: TRDD2 (5 bases). Since TCRdb gives no J gene, matching the DNA to germline was used here to assign it. This CDR3 has 21 amino acids. CDR1 and CDR2 from the germline V gene are GEAIGNYY and EKD. The V and J ends lost 2 bases and 1 base respectively, with 31 bases between them. CDR3 coding DNA: TGTGCCTGTGACAGCCTACTAAAAGATCTCGCCCCCCATCAAGGCACCGATAAACTCATCTTT. It yields the protein CACDSLLKDLAPHQGTDKLIF.

As regards this clone: Given a far larger clone just one base away, this is likely a sequencing read error. The sample carries other DNA sequences with the same CDR3. V is TRDV2 and J is TRDJ1; possibly TRDD3 for D (5 bases). In the absence of a J gene in TCRdb, the DNA was matched to germline to assign it here. This CDR3 has 18 residues. CDR1 and CDR2 (germline): GEAIGNYY, EKD. The CDR3 nucleotides are TGCGCCTGTGACACATCTACGACCTGGGCCCCGTACACCGATAAACTCATCTTT. It codes for CACDTSTTWAPYTDKLIF.

This clone was observed a few times. A read error likely explains why the TCRdb protein, taken from a much larger clone, differs from this DNA's translation at residue 20; the protein shown is translated from the DNA. The J gene has no call, while the V gene is TRDV1; the D call TRDD3 from the table was never checked on the DNA. The CDR3 covers 22 residues. Germline lookup yields CDR1 TSWWSYY and CDR2 QGS. For the CDR3, the DNA is TGTGCTCTTGGACCTCGCGTTCCTACCATGGGGACAAGACCCAAGTACACCGATAAACCCATCTTT. Its translation: CALGPRVPTMGTRPKYTDKPIF.

As regards this clone: A read error likely explains this, since a far larger clone differs by one base. The identical CDR3 is also encoded by other nucleotide sequences in the sample. The chain employs TRDV1 and TRDJ1; D is perhaps TRDD3 (7 bases). The J gene, left out of TCRdb, was set here by checking the DNA against germline. In germline, CDR1 is TSWWSYY, CDR2 QGS. There are 25 residues in the CDR3. As DNA, the CDR3 is TGTGCCCTTGGGGACGCCCTTAATGGCTACGGTAAGGGTGGGGGACGTCCTACCTTCGGCGATAAACTCATCTTT. Residues: CALGDALNGYGKGGGRPTFGDKLIF.

This clone was recorded many times. The chain has TRDV2 and TRDJ1, with D maybe TRDD3 (6 bases). V was trimmed by 3 bases and J by 0 bases, leaving 13 bases between them. The V gene's germline CDR1 is GEAIGNYY and CDR2 EKD. This CDR3 has 15 residues. The CDR3 is CACDGLGGYTDKLIF. In nucleotides, the CDR3 is TGTGCCTGTGACGGCCTTGGGGGCTACACCGATAAACTCATCTTT.

In the case of this clone: It differs at one base from a far larger clone, so likely a read error. The same CDR3 arises from other DNA sequences in this sample as well. The gene calls are TRDV1 and TRDJ1; the match to TRDD2 covers 7 bases. Per germline, CDR1 TSWWSYY and CDR2 QGS. With V trimmed by 4 bases and J by 7 bases, 18 bases remained unmatched. The CDR3 sequence is 17 residues long. The CDR3 is CALGVSDHFLSNGKLIF. The CDR3 DNA reads TGTGCTCTTGGGGTCTCCGATCACTTCCTATCTAACGGTAAACTCATCTTT.

This clone was seen repeatedly, ten times or more. One base separates it from a far larger clone, so it is likely a read error. Other DNA sequences in the same sample also yield this CDR3. The CDR3 reads CACDTGIRGNSDKLIF. The CDR3 coding sequence is TGTGCCTGTGACACCGGAATAAGGGGGAACTCCGATAAACTCATCTTC. No J gene was called, and the V gene is TRDV2; the table's D call, TRDD3, has no DNA check behind it. There are 16 residues in the CDR3. In germline, CDR1 is GEAIGNYY, CDR2 EKD.

In its sample, this clone was seen a few times. A read error likely explains this, since a far larger clone differs by one base. The same CDR3 also results from other DNA sequences found in this sample. V and J are TRDV1 and TRDJ1; TRDD2 is a possible D gene (7 bases). TCRdb carries no J gene annotation; the J gene was assigned here by matching the DNA with germline. Germline V gene sequence: CDR1 TSWWSYY, CDR2 QGS. The V gene lost 3 bases and the J gene lost 0 bases, with 26 bases spanning the gap. The CDR3 covers 20 residues. For the CDR3, the DNA is TGTGCTCTTGGGGAGAGTTCCTACTCTGGGGATCCAGCTTACACCGATAAACTCATCTTT. Translating it yields CALGESSYSGDPAYTDKLIF.

In this sample, this clone turned up many times. With a far larger clone one base away, a read error is the likely cause. The sample contains more than one DNA sequence encoding this CDR3. This chain uses TRDV2 with TRDJ2; TRDD3 is a possible D gene (5 bases). Assignment of the J gene here rests on matching the DNA to germline, because TCRdb gives none. In germline, CDR1 is GEAIGNYY, CDR2 EKD. V was trimmed by 2 bases and J by 8 bases, leaving 20 bases between them. This CDR3 has 16 amino acids. CDR3 sequence: CACDIIGVGETAQLFF. The CDR3 DNA sequence: TGTGCCTGTGACATAATTGGGGTGGGAGAGACGGCACAACTCTTCTTT.

As for this clone: The protein given by TCRdb reflects a much larger clone and differs at residue 14 from this DNA's translation, likely from a read error; the protein shown is the DNA's translation. J is TRDJ1 and V is TRDV1, with D possibly being TRDD3 (7 bases). Here the J gene came from matching the DNA to germline, since TCRdb omits it. The V and J ends lost 0 bases and 6 bases respectively, with 23 bases between them. The V gene's germline CDR1 is TSWWSYY and CDR2 QGS. The CDR3 is 18 residues long. The CDR3: CALGELILRLGGTNKLIF. CDR3 DNA sequence: TGTGCTCTTGGGGAACTAATCCTACGTCTGGGGGGGACCAATAAACTCATCTTT.

With respect to this clone: This probably arose from a read error, given a far larger clone one base away. This same CDR3 is encoded by further DNA sequences in the sample. The J gene is uncalled and the V gene is TRDV1; the DNA was not used to check the table's D call, TRDD3. This CDR3 has 19 residues. Looked up from germline, CDR1 is TSWWSYY and CDR2 is QGS. CDR3 DNA sequence: TGTGCTCTTGGCCCTTCTCACCGGGGGTACTGGGGGATAACCGATAAGCTCATCTTT. Its protein product is CALGPSHRGYWGITDKLIF.

This clone appeared many times. The chain employs TRDV1 and TRDJ1, with TRDD3 matching over 9 bases. This CDR3 region has 22 residues. The junction had 20 bases not matched to a gene; V was cut back by 0 bases and J by 0 bases. The germline gives CDR1 TSWWSYY, CDR2 QGS. CDR3: CALGELGAPVSTGGPYTDKLIF. CDR3 nucleotides: TGTGCTCTTGGGGAACTAGGGGCCCCTGTCTCTACTGGGGGACCCTACACCGATAAACTCATCTTT.

This clone was detected only a few times. TCRdb's listed protein matches a much larger clone and diverges from this DNA's translation at residue 14, likely through a read error; the protein shown comes from the DNA. The chain combines TRDV2 with TRDJ1, with 10 bases matching TRDD3. TCRdb carries no J gene annotation; the J gene was assigned here by matching the DNA with germline. The CDR3 extends over 22 amino acids. Per the germline V gene, CDR1 is GEAIGNYY and CDR2 is EKD. J was trimmed by 0 bases and V by 0 bases; bases with no gene match: 21. CDR3: CACDTITGGLIKLSNYTDKLIF. In DNA form, the CDR3 reads TGTGCCTGTGACACCATTACTGGGGGATTGATAAAGCTATCGAATTACACCGATAAACTCATCTTT.

Ten or more counts support this clone. The translation of this DNA and the TCRdb protein of a much larger clone differ at residue 11, probably owing to a read error; the protein shown here is translated from the DNA. The chain employs TRDV2 and TRDJ1, with D maybe TRDD2 (8 bases). Here the J gene came from matching the DNA to germline, since TCRdb omits it. The CDR3 has 18 residues. CDR1 and CDR2 from the germline V gene are GEAIGNYY and EKD. CDR3 DNA sequence: TGTGCAGACAAGGCTTCCTACGTACCTGGGGGCGTTACCGATAAACTCATCTTT. It yields the protein CADKASYVPGGVTDKLIF.